Listed below are T cell receptor beta chains from one sample, sequenced in a study of response to subunit inactivated influenza vaccine. MiXCR, run by TCRdb on the RT-PCR reads, gives a single entry per CDR3 protein. The profile shows 500,000 to 550,000 distinct CDR3 sequences, approximately 7.6% of them singletons. The sample in question was PBMCs from blood, obtained around 25 months after vaccination. Receptors originate from a man between 45 and 75 years old who received an inactivated influenza vaccine. CDR3s include the opening cysteine and the closing phenylalanine or tryptophan. D genes are given only for firm matches. The listing skips clone size in some rows; elsewhere it reads once, few, many or a size class.

TGTGCCATCAGTGAGGGGGGACAGTTCACAGATACGCAGTATTTT	CAISEGGQFTDTQYF	TRBV10-3	TRBJ2-3	few	TRBD1
TGTGCCAGCAGTGGGTTGACAGGGAGGAGCTCCTACGAGCAGTACTTC	CASSGLTGRSSYEQYF	TRBV6-1	TRBJ2-7	few	.
TGTGCCAGCAGCCAAGCCTTCACAGGGAGCGAGCAGTACTTC	CASSQAFTGSEQYF	TRBV14	TRBJ2-7	many	.
TGTGCCAGCAGCTGGAGACAGGGCATGAACACTGAAGCTTTCTTT	CASSWRQGMNTEAFF	TRBV5-6	TRBJ1-1	.	TRBD1
TGCGCCAGCAGCTTAAGAGCGGCTGGGGACAATGAGCAGTTCTTC	CASSLRAAGDNEQFF	TRBV5-1	TRBJ2-1	many	.
TGCGCCAGCAGTGAGTCTGGACTAGCGGGGGTCGAGCAGTTCTTC	CASSESGLAGVEQFF	TRBV10-2	TRBJ2-1	once	TRBD2
TGTGCCAGCAGCGAAGCGGAGGGCGGGAGTTGGGCAGATACGCAGTATTTT	CASSEAEGGSWADTQYF	TRBV9	TRBJ2-3	few	TRBD2
TGCAGTGCCCCGAACGATTTTCGGTACGAGCAGTACTTC	CSAPNDFRYEQYF	TRBV20-1	TRBJ2-7	many	.
TGTGCCAGCAGCCCTCGTGACAGGGTCCAAGAGACCCAGTACTTC	CASSPRDRVQETQYF	TRBV12-3/TRBV12-4	TRBJ2-5	.	TRBD1
TGTGCCAGCAGCCAGCCACCGGGACAGGGCACAGATACGCAGTATTTT	CASSQPPGQGTDTQYF	TRBV4-2	TRBJ2-3	few	TRBD1
TGCAGCGTCTCCGCCGGGCCTAAGGGCAATGAGCAGTTCTTC	CSVSAGPKGNEQFF	TRBV29-1	TRBJ2-1	.	.
TGTGCCAGCAGCCGGGGACTAGCGGGGACAGATACGCAGTATTTT	CASSRGLAGTDTQYF	TRBV3-1	TRBJ2-3	many	TRBD2
TGCAGTGCTATTCTAATCACCGGGGAGCTGTTTTTT	CSAILITGELFF	TRBV20-1	TRBJ2-2	.	.
TGTGCCAGCACCCGAACGGGACAGTTCAATTCACCCCTCCACTTT	CASTRTGQFNSPLHF	TRBV6-1	TRBJ1-6	many	TRBD1
TGCGCCGGCAGCTTCTTTAGGGACTCCTACGAGCAGTACTTC	CAGSFFRDSYEQYF	TRBV5-1	TRBJ2-7	.	.
TGTGCCAGCAGTTTGGGAGCGGGCGGGGCCAACGTCCTGACTTTC	CASSLGAGGANVLTF	TRBV12-3/TRBV12-4	TRBJ2-6	.	.
TGTGCCATCGGTGACAGGGAGACAGATACGCAGTATTTT	CAIGDRETDTQYF	TRBV10-3	TRBJ2-3	.	TRBD1
TGCGCCAGCAGCCTTCGACAGGGCAGGGGGGCCACTGAAGCTTTCTTT	CASSLRQGRGATEAFF	TRBV4-3	TRBJ1-1	.	TRBD1
TGCAGTGCTATTTCGGGACAGGGGTTCACTAGCACAGATACGCAGTATTTT	CSAISGQGFTSTDTQYF	TRBV20-1	TRBJ2-3	many	TRBD1
TGTGCCAGCAGTTTTCACAGAGACGGGGAGCTGTTTTTT	CASSFHRDGELFF	TRBV6-5	TRBJ2-2	few	.
TGTGCCAGCAGGCGGGCAGGGACGGCCCAGTACTTC	CASRRAGTAQYF	TRBV12-3/TRBV12-4	TRBJ2-5	few	.
TGTGCCAGCAGTGCCGGGACAGGGGGTGCTGGAAACACCATATATTTT	CASSAGTGGAGNTIYF	TRBV6-1	TRBJ1-3	.	TRBD1
TGCGCCAGCAGCAGATCCGGGACTGGCAATGAGCAGTTCTTC	CASSRSGTGNEQFF	TRBV5-1	TRBJ2-1	many	.
TGTGCCAGCAATTTCGGGACAGATAGGGGCGAGCAGTACTTC	CASNFGTDRGEQYF	TRBV12-3/TRBV12-4	TRBJ2-7	few	TRBD1
TGCAGTGCTAGAGTCCGGGACCGACTCTACAATGAGCAGTTCTTC	CSARVRDRLYNEQFF	TRBV20-1	TRBJ2-1	.	.
TGTGCCAGCAGTTTAAGGAGGGGAGTTTCTGGGGCCAACGTCCTGACTTTC	CASSLRRGVSGANVLTF	TRBV27	TRBJ2-6	.	.
TGTGCCAGCCACAGGGAATACGAGCAGTACTTC	CASHREYEQYF	TRBV5-6	TRBJ2-7	many	.
TGTGCCAGTAGTATATCCACCTTAAACACCGGGGAGCTGTTTTTT	CASSISTLNTGELFF	TRBV19	TRBJ2-2	.	.
TGTGCCAGCAGCCCCCGCCGGGACCAGAGCTCCTACGAGCAGTACTTC	CASSPRRDQSSYEQYF	TRBV7-2	TRBJ2-7	once	.
TGCAGTGCTAGCGCAGGGTCTGCCGCTAATGAAAAACTGTTTTTT	CSASAGSAANEKLFF	TRBV20-1	TRBJ1-4	.	.
TGTGCCTGGAGTGTACGGCTCGGCGACAATCAGCCCCAGCATTTT	CAWSVRLGDNQPQHF	TRBV30	TRBJ1-5	few	.
TGTGCCAGCAGCCAAGATACGAGGGCTGGAAATTCACCCCTCCACTTT	CASSQDTRAGNSPLHF	TRBV4-2	TRBJ1-6	.	.
TGCAGCGTTGCGGGACTAGCGGGAGGCCCGTTTAGAAATGAGCAGTTCTTC	CSVAGLAGGPFRNEQFF	TRBV29-1	TRBJ2-1	few	TRBD2
TGTGCCAGCAGCCGATTAGCGGGGGGCGACAATGAGCAGTTCTTC	CASSRLAGGDNEQFF	TRBV7-8	TRBJ2-1	many	TRBD2
TGCGCCAGCCCAAGGACTAGCGGGAGATACGAGCAGTACTTC	CASPRTSGRYEQYF	TRBV10-2	TRBJ2-7	.	TRBD2
TGTGCCAGCAGGCGGAGAACACCTATGAACACTGAAGCTTTCTTT	CASRRRTPMNTEAFF	TRBV5-5	TRBJ1-1	.	.
TGTGCCAGCAGCCCCACAGGGGAGGTAGGCAATCAGCCCCAGCATTTT	CASSPTGEVGNQPQHF	TRBV7-2	TRBJ1-5	many	TRBD1
TGTGCCAGCAGCTTAGGGGTGCGGACGGTCGAGCACGAGCAGTACTTC	CASSLGVRTVEHEQYF	TRBV11-2	TRBJ2-7	.	.
TGCAGTGCCATCGCCGCGAACACCGGGGAGCTGTTTTTT	CSAIAANTGELFF	TRBV20-1	TRBJ2-2	many	.
TGTGCCTGCAGCAAGCAGGCGTCTTTTACCCACGAGCAGTACTTC	CACSKQASFTHEQYF	TRBV3-1	TRBJ2-7	.	.
TGTGCCAGCAGCCCACAGCGGGGCCGCACAGATACGCAGTATTTT	CASSPQRGRTDTQYF	TRBV7-2	TRBJ2-3	few	TRBD2
TGTGCCAGCAGCTTAGCCCCAGGCCAGCAGTTCTTC	CASSLAPGQQFF	TRBV7-2	TRBJ2-1	many	.
TGCGCCAGCAGCCCCCCGTTTGGGGCTCACTCCTACGAGCAGTACTTC	CASSPPFGAHSYEQYF	TRBV5-1	TRBJ2-7	few	.
TGTGCCAGCAGTTTTCAGGGTAGCGTTGGCACTGAAGCTTTCTTT	CASSFQGSVGTEAFF	TRBV12-3/TRBV12-4	TRBJ1-1	.	.
TGTGCCACCCACGGTGAATCCTACAATGAGCAGTTCTTC	CATHGESYNEQFF	TRBV11-3	TRBJ2-1	many	.
TGCAGTGCCCGGAGTTCTGGCACAGATACGCAGTATTTT	CSARSSGTDTQYF	TRBV20-1	TRBJ2-3	.	.
TGTGCCAGCAGCTTACGAGGGAGATCCCTAGGAACAGATACGCAGTATTTT	CASSLRGRSLGTDTQYF	TRBV7-2	TRBJ2-3	.	.
TGTGCCAGCCGGGACAGAGTAATGAACACTGAAGCTTTCTTT	CASRDRVMNTEAFF	TRBV28	TRBJ1-1	few	TRBD1
TGTGCCTGGAGTGCGACAGGGGCCACTGAAGCTTTCTTT	CAWSATGATEAFF	TRBV30	TRBJ1-1	.	TRBD1
TGTGCCAGCAGCGGAGGGGGACACCTTGTCACAGATACGCAGTATTTT	CASSGGGHLVTDTQYF	TRBV7-9	TRBJ2-3	few	.
TGCGCCAGCAGTCTGGCATGGGACACAGATACGCAGTATTTT	CASSLAWDTDTQYF	TRBV4-3	TRBJ2-3	many	.
TGCAGCGTCAGGACTAGCGGGACGGAGACCCAGTACTTC	CSVRTSGTETQYF	TRBV29-1	TRBJ2-5	few	TRBD2
TGTGCCAGCAGCTTAGATAGGGCTGTAGTCACTGAAGCTTTCTTT	CASSLDRAVVTEAFF	TRBV7-2	TRBJ1-1	many	.
TGTGCCAGCAGTTACGCAGGGGGCCACGAGCAGTTCTTC	CASSYAGGHEQFF	TRBV6-6	TRBJ2-1	many	TRBD1